A selection of T cell receptor beta chains follows, all from one sample in a study of T-cell reconstitution after alpha-beta-depleted transplantation in children. TCRdb reprocessed the PCR reads via MiXCR and lists one record per CDR3 protein. This sample has 550,000 to 800,000 distinct CDR3 sequences, with around 14% found just once. The sequencing used PBMCs, collected before TCRalphabeta/CD19-depleted stem cell transplant. The receptors were sampled from a girl between 2 and 10 years old with congenital amegakaryocytic thrombocytopenia, due to receive a stem cell transplant. The CDR3 runs from the conserved cysteine through the conserved F or W. D genes are given only for firm matches. The size field is filled for only some rows; it gives once, few, many or a size class.

TRBJ2-6	TRBV5-5	NA	TRBD1	TGTGCCAGCAGCACGGACAGGGAGGCTGGGGCCAACGTCCTGACTTTC	CASSTDREAGANVLTF
TRBJ2-7	TRBV10-3	few	NA	TGTGCCATCAGTCCTAGCAACAACTACGAGCAGTACTTC	CAISPSNNYEQYF
TRBJ2-7	TRBV20-1	many	NA	TGCAGTGCTAGTCCCGGCGGCGGCTACGAGCAGTACTTC	CSASPGGGYEQYF
TRBJ2-7	TRBV10-3	many	TRBD1	TGTGCCATCAGGGACAGGGGTATGTCGGGGATCGAGCAGTACTTC	CAIRDRGMSGIEQYF
TRBJ2-1	TRBV6-1	many	NA	TGTGCCAGCAGAGAACAGTGGAATGAGCAGTTCTTC	CASREQWNEQFF
TRBJ2-6	TRBV18	NA	NA	TGTGCCAGCTCACCAAATTTCCGCTACTCTGGGGCCAACGTCCTGACTTTC	CASSPNFRYSGANVLTF
TRBJ2-2	TRBV30	many	NA	TGTGCCTGGTCCCGGGGGACCTTCACCGGGGAGCTGTTTTTT	CAWSRGTFTGELFF
TRBJ1-3	TRBV5-1	few	NA	TGCGCCAGCAGCTATCAGGGATCTGGAAACACCATATATTTT	CASSYQGSGNTIYF
TRBJ2-5	TRBV2	few	TRBD2	TGTGCCAGCAGTGGTCGGGGACTAGCGGCGAAAGAGACCCAGTACTTC	CASSGRGLAAKETQYF
TRBJ1-5	TRBV19	few	NA	TGTGCCAGTAGTATCTCCCCTAGCAATCAGCCCCAGCATTTT	CASSISPSNQPQHF
TRBJ2-1	TRBV28	NA	TRBD2	TGTGCCAGCAGTTTATCTGGGGGGACGGGAGGGGAGCAGTTCTTC	CASSLSGGTGGEQFF
TRBJ2-4	TRBV7-8	few	TRBD1	TGTGCCAGCAGCTTTCTCGGGACAGGGGTATTGACCAAAAACATTCAGTACTTC	CASSFLGTGVLTKNIQYF
TRBJ2-5	TRBV5-1	NA	TRBD2	TGCGCCAGCAGCTTTTATTCGGCGGGAGGGCGGATTCAGACCCAGTACTTC	CASSFYSAGGRIQTQYF
TRBJ2-2	TRBV5-1	NA	TRBD1	TGCGCCAGCGGCCCGGTAGAGGGGGCAATCGGGGAGCTGTTTTTT	CASGPVEGAIGELFF
TRBJ1-3	TRBV11-1	many	NA	TGTGCCAGCAGCGGGGGTGGTTCAGGTTGGAGAAGCTCTGGAAACACCATATATTTT	CASSGGGSGWRSSGNTIYF
TRBJ2-5	TRBV27	many	NA	TGTGCCAGCAGGCCTGCTTTTAGCCGCCAAGAGACCCAGTACTTC	CASRPAFSRQETQYF
TRBJ2-1	TRBV20-1	few	TRBD2	TGCAGTGCTAGAGTCCTAGCGGGAGTAAACAATGAGCAGTTCTTC	CSARVLAGVNNEQFF
TRBJ1-1	TRBV29-1	many	NA	TGCAGCGCCCCGAGCCGGGATACTAACACTGAAGCTTTCTTT	CSAPSRDTNTEAFF
TRBJ2-7	TRBV29-1	many	TRBD2	TGCAGCGTTAGGGCGGGAGCACCCTACGAGCAGTACTTC	CSVRAGAPYEQYF
TRBJ2-1	TRBV20-1	NA	TRBD2	TGCAGTGCTAGAGGGCTAGCGGGAGGCCGGGTCGATGAGCAGTTCTTC	CSARGLAGGRVDEQFF
TRBJ2-5	TRBV28	NA	NA	TGTGCCAGCAGTTCGCCCCGTCGGCTCCAAGAGACCCAGTACTTC	CASSSPRRLQETQYF
TRBJ1-5	TRBV5-1	many	NA	TGCGCCAGCAGCTTGGATCTCAATCAGCCCCAGCATTTT	CASSLDLNQPQHF
TRBJ2-5	TRBV5-1	NA	NA	TGCGCCAGCAGCTCAAGGTCCGAGACCCAGTACTTC	CASSSRSETQYF
TRBJ1-5	TRBV2	NA	TRBD1	TGTGCCAGCAGTTACCGGGACAGCCGGGGCCAGCCCCAGCATTTT	CASSYRDSRGQPQHF
TRBJ2-3	TRBV20-1	many	NA	TGCAGTGCTTCTCTCGCTGAGCGGATTAGCACAGATACGCAGTATTTT	CSASLAERISTDTQYF
TRBJ2-7	TRBV20-1	NA	NA	TGCAGTGCTAGAGAATTAGGACTCCTCTACGAGCAGTACTTC	CSARELGLLYEQYF
TRBJ2-1	TRBV6-5	many	TRBD2	TGTGCCAGCAGTTACCCCCCTAGCGGGAGTTACAATGAGCAGTTCTTC	CASSYPPSGSYNEQFF
TRBJ2-7	TRBV6-1	NA	NA	TGTGCCAGCTACTCGATCCTCTCCTACGAGCAGTACTTC	CASYSILSYEQYF
TRBJ2-5	TRBV10-3	many	NA	TGTGCCATCACCCCCGACGGGGTCCAAGAGACCCAGTACTTC	CAITPDGVQETQYF
TRBJ2-2	TRBV7-3	NA	TRBD1	TGTGCCAGCCGGGACAGCATCACCGGGGAGCTGTTTTTT	CASRDSITGELFF
TRBJ2-1	TRBV6-2/TRBV6-3	many	TRBD1	TGTGCCAGCAGTAACCCGGGACAGACTTACAATGAGCAGTTCTTC	CASSNPGQTYNEQFF
TRBJ1-1	TRBV29-1	few	NA	TGCAGCGTGCTCCGGGACACTGAAGCTTTCTTT	CSVLRDTEAFF
TRBJ2-5	TRBV12-3/TRBV12-4	many	TRBD1	TGTGCCAGCAGTTTTAGCCAGGGGGCCCAAGAGACCCAGTACTTC	CASSFSQGAQETQYF
TRBJ2-1	TRBV5-1	few	NA	TGCGCCAGCAGTTTCCGGGAGCCAGGGAATGAGCAGTTCTTC	CASSFREPGNEQFF
TRBJ1-2	TRBV28	many	NA	TGTGCCAGCAGGTTGACAGGATCCTATGGCTACACCTTC	CASRLTGSYGYTF
TRBJ1-2	TRBV12-5	many	TRBD1	TGTGCTAGTGGCTTCGACAGGGGAAAGGTAGAAGGCTACACCTTC	CASGFDRGKVEGYTF
TRBJ2-7	TRBV25-1	few	NA	TGTGCCAGCAGTGTACGGACCGCGCCCTACGAGCAGTACTTC	CASSVRTAPYEQYF
TRBJ1-4	TRBV20-1	many	TRBD1	TGCAGTGCCACCCGGGACAGAGGAGTAGAAAAACTGTTTTTT	CSATRDRGVEKLFF
TRBJ2-1	TRBV10-3	many	TRBD1	TGTGCCATCAGTGAGGGTTACGGACAGGGGGCGTTCTCATCCTCCGATGAGCAGTTCTTC	CAISEGYGQGAFSSSDEQFF
TRBJ2-2	TRBV5-1	NA	NA	TGCGCCAGCAAACTAGCAGGGAACACCGGGGAGCTGTTTTTT	CASKLAGNTGELFF
TRBJ1-3	TRBV20-1	few	TRBD1	TGCAGTGCTAGGAGGGACAGATTTGGAAACACCATATATTTT	CSARRDRFGNTIYF
TRBJ2-3	TRBV7-7	NA	NA	TGTGCCAGCAGCTACACGGGAGTGGATACGCAGTATTTT	CASSYTGVDTQYF
TRBJ1-2	TRBV29-1	many	NA	TGCAGCGTGGTCCAGTCTACTAACTATGGCTACACCTTC	CSVVQSTNYGYTF
TRBJ2-1	TRBV20-1	NA	NA	TGCAGTGCGGAAATAGCTCGTGGGTACAATGAGCAGTTCTTC	CSAEIARGYNEQFF
TRBJ2-1	TRBV2	NA	TRBD2	TGTGCCAGCAGTCGACTAGCGGGACCCACGGCTTGGCAGTTCTTC	CASSRLAGPTAWQFF
TRBJ2-1	TRBV20-1	many	TRBD2	TGCAGTGCTCCTCCCTGGCGGGAGGGATACAATGAGCAGTTCTTC	CSAPPWREGYNEQFF